A single sample gave rise to the 14 T cell receptor beta chains below, sequenced in a study of T cells after yellow fever vaccination. MiXCR was run by TCRdb on the 5' RACE reads, yielding one entry per CDR3 protein. The sample lists about 310,000 distinct CDR3 sequences; around 3.6% were seen once. The material sequenced was PBMCs, taken on the day of the yellow fever booster vaccination. The receptors originated from a man younger than 35 who received the YFV17D yellow fever vaccine.

This clonotype has just a few counts. The chain carries TRBV5-1 and TRBJ2-7, with D unresolved. Germline CDR1 is SGHRS and CDR2 is YFSETQ. CDR3 length: 14 amino acids. Deletions cut 1 base from V and 5 bases from J, with 13 bases between. The CDR3 nucleotides read TGCGCCAGCAGCTTGATTGCCTTGTCCCACGAGCAGTACGTC. The encoded protein is CASSLIALSHEQYV.

This clonotype has more than one count but fewer than ten. This chain uses TRBV12-5 with TRBJ1-5; a weak D match, TRBD1 (5 bases). In germline, CDR1 is LGHNT, CDR2 FRNRAP. Trimming shortened V by 7 bases and J by 2 bases, and 6 bases separated the two germline ends. CDR3 length: 12 amino acids. The CDR3 DNA is TGTGCTAGTGCGGGGGGCAATCAGCCCCAGCATTTT. Protein sequence: CASAGGNQPQHF.

This clonotype was recorded many times. The J gene is TRBJ2-1, the V gene TRBV4-1; D unresolved. This CDR3 is 15 amino acids long. The V gene's germline CDR1 is MGHRA and CDR2 YSYEKL. Trimming left V 1 base short and J 0 bases short, with 7 bases between. CDR3 bases: TGCGCCAGCAGCCAAGGGCCTAGCTCCTACAATGAGCAGTTCTTC. This encodes CASSQGPSSYNEQFF.

There are many counts of this clonotype. This chain links TRBV24-1 with TRBJ2-7; TRBD1 matches 8 bases. Germline lookup yields CDR1 KGHDR and CDR2 SFDVKD. The length of the CDR3 is 15 residues. V was pared by 3 bases and J by 2 bases, with 5 bases of the junction left unmatched. The CDR3 region is CATSDRAGGPYEQYF. CDR3 DNA: TGTGCCACCAGTGATCGCGCAGGGGGCCCCTACGAGCAGTACTTC.

This clonotype appeared many times. The rearrangement uses TRBV11-2 and TRBJ2-7; D call uncertain. The CDR3 sequence is 13 residues long. CDR1 is SGHAT, CDR2 FQNNGV, per germline. V lost 6 bases and J lost 2, with 11 bases in between. CDR3 nucleotide sequence: TGTGCCAGCAGGCAGCGCCCAGCCTACGAGCAGTACTTC. The encoded protein is CASRQRPAYEQYF.

This clonotype was counted many times. The CDR3 sequence: CASSLAAQGSSYNEQFF. The CDR3 DNA reads as TGTGCCAGCAGTTTAGCGGCCCAGGGGAGCTCCTACAATGAGCAGTTCTTC. The J gene is TRBJ2-1, the V gene TRBV12-3 or TRBV12-4; D possibly corresponds to TRBD1 (6 bases). V was trimmed by 0 bases and J by 0 bases, leaving 12 bases between them. The CDR3 loop spans 17 amino acids.

A few counts support this clonotype. The rearrangement joins TRBV7-8 to TRBJ2-3; 8 bases line up with TRBD2. This CDR3 comprises 15 residues. The J segment lost 6 bases and the V segment lost 6 bases, leaving 11 bases of the junction unmatched. Per germline, CDR1 SGHVS and CDR2 FQNEAQ. CDR3 sequence (DNA): TGTGCCAGCAGGAGAGAGCGGGGGCCCAAGGATACGCAGTATTTT. Its protein is CASRRERGPKDTQYF. The full variable domain, with the rest looked up from reference TRBV7-8 and TRBJ2-3, is GAGVSQSPRYKVAKRGQDVALRCDPISGHVSLFWYQQALGQGPEFLTYFQNEAQLDKSGLPSDRFFAERPEGSVSTLKIQRTQQEDSAVYLCASRRERGPKDTQYFGPGTRLTVL.

Worth noting for this clonotype: One junction end disagrees with the germline gene, perhaps due to a read error. This chain joins TRBV7-7 and TRBJ2-3; D possibly matches TRBD1 or TRBD2 (5 bases each). Germline V gene data show CDR1 as SSHAT and CDR2 as FNYEAQ (reference sequence). CDR3 length: 14 amino acids. CDR3 loop: CASSFQGAGDTQYF. The CDR3 region has the DNA TGTGCTAGCAGCTTTCAGGGAGCAGGAGATACGCAGTATTTT.

This clonotype has more than one count but fewer than ten. The V call is TRBV5-1, the J call TRBJ2-2; D gene unclear. Trimming removed 1 base from V and 6 bases from J, with 7 bases in between. Germline V gene sequence: CDR1 SGHRS, CDR2 YFSETQ. The CDR3 is made up of 13 amino acids. The CDR3 bases are TGCGCCAGCAGCTTGTTGGCCGCCGGGGAGCTGTTTTTT. Its translation: CASSLLAAGELFF.

A few counts support this clonotype. The V and J genes are TRBV12-3 or TRBV12-4 and TRBJ2-5; 9 bases line up with TRBD2. The CDR3 spans 14 residues. J lost 5 bases, V lost 7 bases, and 8 bases had no gene match. Written as DNA, the CDR3 is TGTGCCAGCAATTGGCGGGGGGGCCTCGAGACCCAGTACTTC. It yields the protein CASNWRGGLETQYF.

This clonotype occurred many times. The chain carries TRBV4-1 and TRBJ2-1; 7 nucleotides align to TRBD1. V lost 2 bases, J lost 0 bases, and 4 bases stayed unmatched. Germline V gives CDR1 MGHRA, CDR2 YSYEKL. CDR3 size: 16 residues. The CDR3 spells CASSQRQGSSYNEQFF. The CDR3 region has the DNA TGCGCCAGCAGCCAACGACAGGGAAGCTCCTACAATGAGCAGTTCTTC.

The chain combines TRBV5-1 with TRBJ1-5, with 7 bases aligning to TRBD1. The ends lost 4 bases at V and 7 bases at J; junction bases unmatched: 8. The CDR3 spans 14 residues. CDR1 is SGHRS and CDR2 is YFSETQ in the germline V gene. CDR3 sequence: CASSLQGREQPQHF. DNA for the CDR3: TGCGCCAGCAGCCTACAGGGGAGAGAGCAGCCCCAGCATTTT. Combining the CDR3 with reference TRBV5-1 and TRBJ1-5 gives the whole variable domain KAGVTQTPRYLIKTRGQQVTLSCSPISGHRSVSWYQQTPGQGLQFLFEYFSETQRNKGNFPGRFSGRQFSNSRSEMNVSTLELGDSALYLCASSLQGREQPQHFGDGTRLSIL.

Many counts were recorded for this clonotype. The rearrangement joins TRBV5-5 to TRBJ2-6; no firm D call. Germline CDR1 and CDR2: SGHKS and YYEKEE (reference sequence). Trimming took off 4 bases at V and 0 bases at J, with 5 bases between the two ends. The length of the CDR3 is 14 residues. In nucleotides, the CDR3 is TGTGCCAGCAGCGTGAACTCTGGGGCCAACGTCCTGACTTTC. Encoded protein: CASSVNSGANVLTF.

This clonotype came up many times. The J gene is TRBJ2-7, the V gene TRBV2; D uncertain. Germline V gene data show CDR1 as SNHLY and CDR2 as FYNNEI. The CDR3 loop spans 11 amino acids. The ends were cut back, 3 bases at V and 5 bases at J, with 5 bases in the middle. Here the CDR3 DNA reads TGTGCCAGCAGTGAGTGGGACGAGCAGTACGTC. As protein: CASSEWDEQYV.